This is a list of T cell receptor beta chains from one sample in a study of PD-1 blockade in classical Hodgkin lymphoma. This table comes from immunoSEQ multiplex PCR, and its TCRdb copy is limited to in-frame clones, with some not included. In the table there are tens of thousands of clones, 71% of which are singletons. The sample was peripheral blood mononuclear cells (PBMCs), taken before the second cycle of nivolumab. The receptors shown here come from a human donor with classical Hodgkin lymphoma. CDR3s include the opening cysteine and the closing phenylalanine or tryptophan. The D gene is left open where the match is weak. Clone sizes are given selectively: once, few, many, or a class where the clone is expanded.

v_gene: TRBV4-3; abundance: NA; d_gene: NA; j_gene: TRBJ1-2; CDR3aa: CASSQDSGIYGYTF; CDR3nt: TGCGCCAGCAGCCAAGATTCCGGAATCTATGGCTACACCTTC
v_gene: TRBV10-2; abundance: few; d_gene: TRBD1; j_gene: TRBJ1-4; CDR3aa: CASSRGQGNDEKLFF; CDR3nt: TGCGCCAGCAGTAGGGGACAGGGTAACGATGAAAAACTGTTTTTT
v_gene: TRBV2; abundance: NA; d_gene: NA; j_gene: TRBJ2-3; CDR3aa: CASSVGGETDTQYF; CDR3nt: TGTGCCAGCAGTGTGGGGGGCGAGACAGATACGCAGTATTTT
v_gene: TRBV7-3; abundance: NA; d_gene: NA; j_gene: TRBJ2-6; CDR3aa: CASSLGITGANVLTF; CDR3nt: TGTGCCAGCAGCTTAGGGATCACTGGGGCCAACGTCCTGACTTTC
v_gene: TRBV7-9; abundance: medium-sized; d_gene: NA; j_gene: TRBJ2-7; CDR3aa: CASSSMAGSPYEQYF; CDR3nt: TGTGCCAGCAGCTCCATGGCGGGGTCCCCCTACGAGCAGTACTTC
v_gene: TRBV19; abundance: few; d_gene: NA; j_gene: TRBJ2-2; CDR3aa: CASSIGGRELFF; CDR3nt: TGTGCCAGTAGTATTGGTGGCAGGGAGCTGTTTTTT
v_gene: TRBV19; abundance: NA; d_gene: NA; j_gene: TRBJ1-1; CDR3aa: CASSGPNEAFF; CDR3nt: TGTGCATCCTCAGGCCCCAATGAAGCTTTCTTT
v_gene: TRBV7-9; abundance: NA; d_gene: NA; j_gene: TRBJ1-1; CDR3aa: CASDVNLNTEAFF; CDR3nt: TGTGCCAGCGACGTGAACTTGAACACTGAAGCTTTCTTT
v_gene: TRBV6-5; abundance: NA; d_gene: TRBD1; j_gene: TRBJ2-7; CDR3aa: CASSKDRDIYEQYF; CDR3nt: TGTGCCAGCAGCAAGGACAGGGATATATACGAGCAGTACTTC
v_gene: TRBV19; abundance: NA; d_gene: TRBD1; j_gene: TRBJ2-3; CDR3aa: CASSSPQDRPISTDTQYF; CDR3nt: TGTGCCAGTAGTTCCCCCCAGGACAGGCCGATTAGCACAGATACGCAGTATTTT